The following is a T cell receptor (beta chain) sequence with its context. The data stem from a study of PD-1 blockade in classical Hodgkin lymphoma. The table came from immunoSEQ multiplex PCR; TCRdb's copy has only in-frame clones and leaves some out. The table has roughly 100,000 clones, over 85% seen once. The time point denotes: cycle 4 day 1 (C4D1), after more than five weeks of nivolumab. Every one of the patients relapsed after autologous stem cell transplantation (brentuximab vedotin exposure was variable). The sequencing here drew on peripheral blood mononuclear cells (PBMCs), taken before the fourth cycle of nivolumab. The TCR comes from a human donor with classical Hodgkin lymphoma.

CDR3: CASSLAGGRSYNEQFF. Here the CDR3 DNA reads TGCGCCAGCAGCTTGGCCGGAGGACGGTCCTACAATGAGCAGTTCTTC. This sequence joins TRBV5-1 and TRBJ2-1; D possibly corresponds to TRBD2 (5 bases). Germline-derived CDR1 and CDR2 are SGHRS and YFSETQ. The CDR3 sequence is 16 residues long. V lost 0 bases to trimming and J lost 1 base, with 11 bases between them.